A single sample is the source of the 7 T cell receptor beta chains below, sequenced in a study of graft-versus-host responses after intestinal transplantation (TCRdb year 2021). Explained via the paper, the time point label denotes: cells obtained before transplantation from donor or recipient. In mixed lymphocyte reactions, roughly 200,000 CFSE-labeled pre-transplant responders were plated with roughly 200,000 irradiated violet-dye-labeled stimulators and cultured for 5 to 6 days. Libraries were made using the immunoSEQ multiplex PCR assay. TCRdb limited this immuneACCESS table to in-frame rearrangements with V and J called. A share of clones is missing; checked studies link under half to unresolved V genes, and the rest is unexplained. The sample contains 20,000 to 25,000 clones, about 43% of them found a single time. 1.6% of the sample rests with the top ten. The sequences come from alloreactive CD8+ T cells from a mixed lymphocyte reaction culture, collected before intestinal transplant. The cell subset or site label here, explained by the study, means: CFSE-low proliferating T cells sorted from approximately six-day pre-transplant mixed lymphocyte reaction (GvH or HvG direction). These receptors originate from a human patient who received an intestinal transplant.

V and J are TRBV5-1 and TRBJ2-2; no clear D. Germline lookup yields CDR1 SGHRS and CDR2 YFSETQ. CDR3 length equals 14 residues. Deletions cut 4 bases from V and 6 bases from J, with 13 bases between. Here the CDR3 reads CASSRTGPAGELFF. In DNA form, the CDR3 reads TGCGCCAGCAGCCGAACCGGTCCCGCCGGGGAGCTGTTTTTT.

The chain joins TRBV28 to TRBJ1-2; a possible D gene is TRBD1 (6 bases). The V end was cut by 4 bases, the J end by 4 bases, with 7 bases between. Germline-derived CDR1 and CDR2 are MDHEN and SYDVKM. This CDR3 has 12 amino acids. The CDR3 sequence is CASSSDSYGYTF. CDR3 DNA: TGTGCCAGCAGTTCGGACAGCTATGGCTACACCTTC.

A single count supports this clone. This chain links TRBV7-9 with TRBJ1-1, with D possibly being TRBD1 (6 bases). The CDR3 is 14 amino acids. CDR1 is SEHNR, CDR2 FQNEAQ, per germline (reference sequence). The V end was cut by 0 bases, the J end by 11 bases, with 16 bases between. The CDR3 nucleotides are TGTGCCAGCAGCTTAGCGAGACAGGCAAGCACGGCTTTCTTT. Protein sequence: CASSLARQASTAFF. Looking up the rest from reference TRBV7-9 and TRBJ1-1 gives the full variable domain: DTGVSQNPRHKITKRGQNVTFRCDPISEHNRLYWYRQTLGQGPEFLTYFQNEAQLEKSRLLSDRFSAERPKGSFSTLEIQRTEQGDSAMYLCASSLARQASTAFFGQGTRLTVV.

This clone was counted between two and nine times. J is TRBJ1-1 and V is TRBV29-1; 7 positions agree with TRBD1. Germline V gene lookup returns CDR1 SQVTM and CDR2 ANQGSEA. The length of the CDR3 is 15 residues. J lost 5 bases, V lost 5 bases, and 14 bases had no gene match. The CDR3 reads CSVSPLSTGMTEAFF. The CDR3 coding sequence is TGCAGCGTTTCCCCACTATCGACAGGGATGACTGAAGCTTTCTTT. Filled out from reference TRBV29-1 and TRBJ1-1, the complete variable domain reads SAVISQKPSRDICQRGTSLTIQCQVDSQVTMMFWYRQQPGQSLTLIATANQGSEATYESGFVIDKFPISRPNLTFSTLTVSNMSPEDSSIYLCSVSPLSTGMTEAFFGQGTRLTVV.

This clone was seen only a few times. The CDR3 loop is CASSLGVTSNQPQHF. CDR3 coding DNA: TGCGCCAGCAGCTTGGGGGTAACTAGCAATCAGCCCCAGCATTTT. The chain has TRBV5-1 and TRBJ1-5; the D is unclear. Germline V gene sequence: CDR1 SGHRS, CDR2 YFSETQ. The CDR3 runs to 15 residues. Between the trimmed V and J ends, which lost 0 bases and 0 bases, there was a span of 7 bases.

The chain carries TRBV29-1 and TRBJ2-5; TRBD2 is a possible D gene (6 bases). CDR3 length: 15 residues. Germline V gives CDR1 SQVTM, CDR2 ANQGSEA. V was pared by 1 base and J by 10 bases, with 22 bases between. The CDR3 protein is CSVEAGTAQPRGQYF. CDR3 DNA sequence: TGCAGCGTTGAAGCCGGGACGGCGCAGCCGCGGGGCCAGTACTTC.

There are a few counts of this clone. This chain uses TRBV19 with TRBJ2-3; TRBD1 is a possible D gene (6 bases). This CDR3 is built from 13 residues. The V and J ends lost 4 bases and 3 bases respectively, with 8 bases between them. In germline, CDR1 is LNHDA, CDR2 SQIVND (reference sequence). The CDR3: CASSRGRTDTQYF. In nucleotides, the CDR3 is TGTGCCAGTAGTAGGGGGCGGACAGATACGCAGTATTTT.